The TCR beta chain under discussion was sequenced for a study of blood T cell repertoires in COVID-19. Turning to the study itself: T cells, B-cell-depleted T cells, or PBMCs supplied cDNA or gDNA.

Methods used by the authors: Reference gene primer amplification gave estimated nucleated cell counts. Sequencing used immunoSEQ multiplex PCR; TCRdb keeps in-frame clones, though not all of them. V and J calls and clone size are given by that table; D and trimming were obtained from the DNA. The sample carries approximately 270,000 clones, 85% to 90% recorded once. Cohorts were determined from participant-reported clinical history. The germline gives CDR1 LGHDT, CDR2 YNNKEL (reference sequence). The CDR3 is made up of 17 amino acids. The V gene end was trimmed by 1 base and the J gene end by 9 bases; junction bases not matched to a gene: 18.

This TCR came from a woman in her 30s with acute COVID-19. V gene TRBV3-1 (or the pseudogene TRBV3-2) combines with J gene TRBJ2-7, with 7 bases lining up with TRBD2. Sequencing was done on a sample of PBMCs or T cells enriched from blood (not recorded which). The CDR3 spells CASSQAGRGRGPRAQYF. The CDR3 coding sequence is TGTGCCAGCAGCCAAGCGGGTCGCGGGAGAGGACCCCGTGCGCAGTACTTC.